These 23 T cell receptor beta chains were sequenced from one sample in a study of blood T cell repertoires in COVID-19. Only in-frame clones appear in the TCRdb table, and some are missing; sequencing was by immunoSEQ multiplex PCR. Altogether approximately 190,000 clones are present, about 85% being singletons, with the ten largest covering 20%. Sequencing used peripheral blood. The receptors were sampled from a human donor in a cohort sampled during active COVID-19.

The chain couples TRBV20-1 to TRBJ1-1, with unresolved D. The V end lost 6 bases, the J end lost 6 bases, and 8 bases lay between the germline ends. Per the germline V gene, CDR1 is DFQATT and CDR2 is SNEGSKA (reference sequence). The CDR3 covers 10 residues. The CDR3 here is CSAALSEAFF. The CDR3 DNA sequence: TGCAGTGCAGCACTCTCTGAAGCTTTCTTT.

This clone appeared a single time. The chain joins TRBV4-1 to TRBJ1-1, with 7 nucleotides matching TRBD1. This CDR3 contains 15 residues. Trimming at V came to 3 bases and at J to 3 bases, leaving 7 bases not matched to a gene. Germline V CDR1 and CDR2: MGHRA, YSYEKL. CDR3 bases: TGCGCCAGCAGCCACAAGACAGGGACGGACACTGAAGCTTTCTTT. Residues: CASSHKTGTDTEAFF.

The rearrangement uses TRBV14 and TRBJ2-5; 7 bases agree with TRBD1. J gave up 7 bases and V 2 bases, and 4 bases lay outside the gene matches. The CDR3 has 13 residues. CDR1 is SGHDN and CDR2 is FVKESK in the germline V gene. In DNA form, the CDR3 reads TGTGCCAGCAGCCAAAACAACAGGGGGACCCAGTACTTC. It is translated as CASSQNNRGTQYF.

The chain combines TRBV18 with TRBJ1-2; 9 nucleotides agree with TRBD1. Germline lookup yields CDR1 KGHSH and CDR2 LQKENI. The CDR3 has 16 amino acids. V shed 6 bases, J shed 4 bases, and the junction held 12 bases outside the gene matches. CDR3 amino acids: CASSTKEQGAVYGYTF. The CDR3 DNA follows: TGTGCCAGCTCTACTAAGGAACAGGGGGCGGTCTATGGCTACACCTTC. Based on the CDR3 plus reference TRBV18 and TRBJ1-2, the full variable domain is NAGVMQNPRHLVRRRGQEARLRCSPMKGHSHVYWYRQLPEEGLKFMVYLQKENIIDESGMPKERFSAEFPKEGPSILRIQQVVRGDSAAYFCASSTKEQGAVYGYTFGSGTRLTVV.

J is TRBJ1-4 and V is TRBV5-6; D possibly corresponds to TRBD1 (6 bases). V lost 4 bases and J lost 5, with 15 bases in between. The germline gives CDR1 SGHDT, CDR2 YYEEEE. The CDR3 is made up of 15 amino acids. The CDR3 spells CASSVPQGGNEKLFF. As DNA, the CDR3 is TGTGCCAGCAGCGTACCACAGGGCGGGAATGAAAAACTGTTTTTT.

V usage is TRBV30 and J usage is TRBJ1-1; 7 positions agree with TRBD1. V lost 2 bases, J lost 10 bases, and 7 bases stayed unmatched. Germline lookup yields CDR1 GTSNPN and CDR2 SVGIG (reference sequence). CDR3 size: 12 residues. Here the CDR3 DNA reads TGTGCCTGGAGTACCGCGGACAGGCCAGCTTTCTTT. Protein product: CAWSTADRPAFF.

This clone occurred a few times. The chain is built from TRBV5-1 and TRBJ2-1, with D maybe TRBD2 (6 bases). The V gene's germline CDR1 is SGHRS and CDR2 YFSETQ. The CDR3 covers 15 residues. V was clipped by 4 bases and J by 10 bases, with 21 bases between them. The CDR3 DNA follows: TGCGCCAGCAGCCCCCTTCCGGCGGGGCGTGGAGAGCAGTTCTTC. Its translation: CASSPLPAGRGEQFF.

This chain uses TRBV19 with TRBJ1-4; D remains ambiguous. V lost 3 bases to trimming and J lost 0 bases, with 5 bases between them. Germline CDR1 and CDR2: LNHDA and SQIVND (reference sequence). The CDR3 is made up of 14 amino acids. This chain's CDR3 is CASSIAATNEKLFF. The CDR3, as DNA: TGTGCCAGTAGTATCGCAGCAACTAATGAAAAACTGTTTTTT.

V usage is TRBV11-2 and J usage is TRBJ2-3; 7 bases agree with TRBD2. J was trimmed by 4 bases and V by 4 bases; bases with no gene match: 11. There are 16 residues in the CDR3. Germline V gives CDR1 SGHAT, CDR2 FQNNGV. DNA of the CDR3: TGTGCCAGCAGCTCGTCCCTTGGGGGGGTGGCAGATACGCAGTATTTT. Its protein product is CASSSSLGGVADTQYF.

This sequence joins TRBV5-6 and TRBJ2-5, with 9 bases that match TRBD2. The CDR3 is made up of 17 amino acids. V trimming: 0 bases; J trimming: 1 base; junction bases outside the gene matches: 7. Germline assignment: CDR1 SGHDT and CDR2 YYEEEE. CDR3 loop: CASSLGLGSGSQETQYF. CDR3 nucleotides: TGTGCCAGCAGCTTGGGGCTGGGTAGCGGGAGCCAAGAGACCCAGTACTTC. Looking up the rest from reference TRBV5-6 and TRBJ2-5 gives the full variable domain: DAGVTQSPTHLIKTRGQQVTLRCSPKSGHDTVSWYQQALGQGPQFIFQYYEEEERQRGNFPDRFSGHQFPNYSSELNVNALLLGDSALYLCASSLGLGSGSQETQYFGPGTRLLVL.

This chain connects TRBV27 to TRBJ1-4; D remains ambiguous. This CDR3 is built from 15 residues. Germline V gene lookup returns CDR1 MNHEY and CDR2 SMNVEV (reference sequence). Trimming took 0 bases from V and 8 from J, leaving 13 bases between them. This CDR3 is CASSLSGRLAEKLFF. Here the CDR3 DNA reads TGTGCCAGCAGTTTATCGGGCAGGCTTGCCGAAAAACTGTTTTTT.

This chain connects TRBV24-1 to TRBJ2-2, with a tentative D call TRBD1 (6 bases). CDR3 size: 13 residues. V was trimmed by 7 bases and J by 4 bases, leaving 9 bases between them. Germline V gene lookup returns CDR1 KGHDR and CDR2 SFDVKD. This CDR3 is CATRQGRTGELFF. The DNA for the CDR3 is TGTGCCACCAGACAGGGTCGCACCGGGGAGCTGTTTTTT.

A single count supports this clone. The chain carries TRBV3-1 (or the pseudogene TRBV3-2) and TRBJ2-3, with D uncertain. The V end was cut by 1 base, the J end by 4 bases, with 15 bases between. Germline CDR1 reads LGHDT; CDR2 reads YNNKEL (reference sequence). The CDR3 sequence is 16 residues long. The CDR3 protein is CASSQVLVSRADTQYF. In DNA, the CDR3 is TGTGCCAGCAGCCAAGTTTTGGTGTCTCGCGCAGATACGCAGTATTTT.

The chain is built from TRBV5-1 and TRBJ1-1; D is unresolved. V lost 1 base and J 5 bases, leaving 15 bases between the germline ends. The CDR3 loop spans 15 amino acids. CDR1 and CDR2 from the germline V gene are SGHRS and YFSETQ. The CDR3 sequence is CASSLTQSHNTEAFF. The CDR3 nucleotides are TGCGCCAGCAGCTTGACACAGTCCCACAATACTGAAGCTTTCTTT.

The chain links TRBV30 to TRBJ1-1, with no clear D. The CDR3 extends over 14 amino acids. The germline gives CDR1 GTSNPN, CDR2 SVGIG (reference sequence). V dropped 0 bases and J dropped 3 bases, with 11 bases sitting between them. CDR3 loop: CAWSVRGLYTEAFF. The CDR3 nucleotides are TGTGCCTGGAGTGTTAGAGGGTTGTACACTGAAGCTTTCTTT.

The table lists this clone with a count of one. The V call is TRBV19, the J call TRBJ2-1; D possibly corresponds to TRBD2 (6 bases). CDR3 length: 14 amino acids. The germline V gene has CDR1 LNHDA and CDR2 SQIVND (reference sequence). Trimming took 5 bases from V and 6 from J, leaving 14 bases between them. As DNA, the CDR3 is TGTGCCAGTAGTTTACGGGAGTTACGCAATGAGCAGTTCTTC. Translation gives CASSLRELRNEQFF.

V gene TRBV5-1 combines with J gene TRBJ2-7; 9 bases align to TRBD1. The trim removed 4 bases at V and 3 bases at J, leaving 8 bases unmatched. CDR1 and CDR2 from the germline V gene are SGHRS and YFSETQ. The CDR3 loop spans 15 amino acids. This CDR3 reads CASSRTGARGYEQYF. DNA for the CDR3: TGCGCCAGCAGCCGGACAGGGGCTAGAGGCTACGAGCAGTACTTC.

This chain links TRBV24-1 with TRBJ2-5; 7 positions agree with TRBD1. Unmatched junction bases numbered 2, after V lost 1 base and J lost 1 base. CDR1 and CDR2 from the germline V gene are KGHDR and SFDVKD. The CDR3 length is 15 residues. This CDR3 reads CATSDFGTAQETQYF. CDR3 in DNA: TGTGCCACCAGTGATTTCGGGACAGCCCAAGAGACCCAGTACTTC.

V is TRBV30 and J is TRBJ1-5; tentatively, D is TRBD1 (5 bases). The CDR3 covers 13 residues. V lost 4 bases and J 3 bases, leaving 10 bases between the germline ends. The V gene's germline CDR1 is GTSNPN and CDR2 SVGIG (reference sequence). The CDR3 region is CAWNLQVNQPQHF. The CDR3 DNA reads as TGTGCCTGGAATCTACAGGTCAATCAGCCCCAGCATTTT.

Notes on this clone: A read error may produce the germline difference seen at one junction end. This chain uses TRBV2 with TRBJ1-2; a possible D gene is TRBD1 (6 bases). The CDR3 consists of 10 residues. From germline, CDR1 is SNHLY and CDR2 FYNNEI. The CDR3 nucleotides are TGTGCCAGCATAGAGGACAGCCCATACTTC. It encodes CASIEDSPYF.

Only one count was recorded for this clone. The CDR3 DNA sequence: TGTGCCAGGTTCTTTGGGCAGTCCTACGAGCAGTACGTC. Amino acids: CARFFGQSYEQYV. The V call is TRBV5-6, the J call TRBJ2-7; D is undetermined. CDR1 SGHDT and CDR2 YYEEEE come from the germline V gene. V lost 8 bases to trimming and J lost 1 base, with 13 bases between them. The CDR3 sequence is 13 residues long.

The CDR3 loop reads CASRGRDEYEKLFF. For the CDR3, the DNA is TGTGCCAGCAGGGGGCGGGATGAATATGAAAAACTGTTTTTT. The V call is TRBV2, the J call TRBJ1-4; tentatively, D is TRBD1 (5 bases). The CDR3 length is 14 residues. The germline V gene has CDR1 SNHLY and CDR2 FYNNEI. The V gene lost 6 bases and the J gene lost 6 bases, with 14 bases spanning the gap.

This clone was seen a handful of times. Written as DNA, the CDR3 is TGCGCCAGCAGCCCCCAGGTCTCCTACGAGCAGTACTTC. This gives the protein CASSPQVSYEQYF. V is TRBV4-1 and J is TRBJ2-7; D is uncertain. The germline V gene has CDR1 MGHRA and CDR2 YSYEKL. Trimming pared 4 bases from V and 0 bases from J, leaving 7 bases between. The CDR3 runs to 13 residues.